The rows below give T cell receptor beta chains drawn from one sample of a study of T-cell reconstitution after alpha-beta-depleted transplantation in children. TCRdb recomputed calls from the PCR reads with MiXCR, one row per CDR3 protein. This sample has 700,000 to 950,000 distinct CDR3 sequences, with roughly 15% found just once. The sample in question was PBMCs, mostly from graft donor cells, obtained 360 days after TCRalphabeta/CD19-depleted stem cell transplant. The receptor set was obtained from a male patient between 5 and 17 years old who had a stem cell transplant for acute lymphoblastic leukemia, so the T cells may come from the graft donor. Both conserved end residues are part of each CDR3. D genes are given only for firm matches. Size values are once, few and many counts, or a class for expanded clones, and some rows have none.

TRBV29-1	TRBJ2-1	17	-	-	CSVEEGTMGGSGNEQFF	TGCAGCGTTGAAGAAGGGACAATGGGCGGTAGCGGCAATGAGCAGTTCTTC
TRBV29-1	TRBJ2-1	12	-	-	CSVEVSNNEQFF	TGCAGCGTTGAAGTGAGTAACAATGAGCAGTTCTTC
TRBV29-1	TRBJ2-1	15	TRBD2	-	CSVQLAGEGVNEQFF	TGCAGCGTCCAACTAGCGGGGGAGGGGGTCAATGAGCAGTTCTTC
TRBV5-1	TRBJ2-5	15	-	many	CASSEILGGQETQYF	TGCGCCAGCAGCGAGATACTAGGAGGGCAAGAGACCCAGTACTTC
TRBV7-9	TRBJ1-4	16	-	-	CASSLESGGDNEKLFF	TGTGCCAGCAGCTTAGAATCCGGCGGTGATAATGAAAAACTGTTTTTT
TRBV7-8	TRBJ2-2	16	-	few	CASKRAGEINTGELFF	TGTGCCAGCAAACGGGCGGGCGAGATTAACACCGGGGAGCTGTTTTTT
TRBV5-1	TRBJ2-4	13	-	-	CASSGKGSHIQYF	TGCGCCAGCAGCGGGAAGGGTTCGCATATTCAGTACTTC
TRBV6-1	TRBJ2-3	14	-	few	CASSDLTSTDTQYF	TGTGCCAGCAGCGACCTGACTAGCACAGATACGCAGTATTTT
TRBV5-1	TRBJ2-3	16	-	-	CASSLSREIDTDTQYF	TGCGCCAGCAGCTTGTCGAGGGAGATAGATACAGATACGCAGTATTTT
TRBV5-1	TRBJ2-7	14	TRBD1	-	CASSEGQLTYEQYF	TGCGCCAGCAGCGAGGGACAGTTAACCTACGAGCAGTACTTC
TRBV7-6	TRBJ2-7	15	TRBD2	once	CASSPIAGSGYEQYF	TGTGCCAGCAGCCCTATAGCGGGAAGCGGCTACGAGCAGTACTTC
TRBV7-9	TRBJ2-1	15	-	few	CASSLDLESNNEQFF	TGTGCCAGCAGCTTAGATCTAGAATCCAACAATGAGCAGTTCTTC